This T cell receptor beta chain was profiled in a study of shared clonotypes between healthy human individuals. Study-wide background: Per-donor plates numbered three CD4 naive, three CD4 memory, two CD8 naive and one CD8 memory.

CDR3 size: 11 residues. Germline CDR1 SQVTM, CDR2 ANQGSEA. V lost 7 bases, J lost 10 bases, and 6 bases stayed unmatched. The assay ran at deep level. The repertoire was sequenced with immunoSEQ multiplex PCR; TCRdb's copy has only in-frame clones and lacks some. The sample includes 1.4 million or so clones, about 98.5% of them seen just once. The TCR sequence derives from a man between 25 and 39 years old in good health. Sequencing was carried out using naive CD4+ T cells sorted from blood. Subset given: CD45RA+ positively selected. The chain combines TRBV29-1 with TRBJ2-1, with 8 bases identical to TRBD2. The CDR3 coding sequence is TGCAGCGGGGGGGTAGCGGGAGAGCAGTTCTTC. Translating gives CSGGVAGEQFF.